This T cell receptor (beta chain) appears in the sequencing data of a study of shared clonotypes between healthy human individuals. The wider study: Donor composition was two women and a few men, aged 18 to 49.

This CDR3 region has 15 residues. Germline CDR1 MNHEY, CDR2 SMNVEV (reference sequence). V was clipped by 2 bases and J by 0 bases, with 5 bases between them. General study points: Generation probabilities of non-shared clonotypes were lower (relative to those shared by all four donors). Naive CD4 clonotypes were shared across several donors at roughly 5.5%.

Sequencing used immunoSEQ multiplex PCR; TCRdb keeps in-frame clones, though not all of them. The profile shows 2,100,000 or so clones, approximately 94% of them singletons. A note on this clone: Its antigen is not identified.

Both subsets, CD45RA+ naive and CD45RA-negative memory, were split from the CD4+ cells. J is TRBJ2-6 and V is TRBV27, with D unclear. Sequencing was done on a sample of naive CD4+ T cells sorted from blood. Subset described: CD45RA+ positively selected. The source is a man aged 18 to 29 in good health. The CDR3 is CASSLRDSGANVLTF. The CDR3 nucleotides read TGTGCCAGCAGTTTAAGGGACTCTGGGGCCAACGTCCTGACTTTC.